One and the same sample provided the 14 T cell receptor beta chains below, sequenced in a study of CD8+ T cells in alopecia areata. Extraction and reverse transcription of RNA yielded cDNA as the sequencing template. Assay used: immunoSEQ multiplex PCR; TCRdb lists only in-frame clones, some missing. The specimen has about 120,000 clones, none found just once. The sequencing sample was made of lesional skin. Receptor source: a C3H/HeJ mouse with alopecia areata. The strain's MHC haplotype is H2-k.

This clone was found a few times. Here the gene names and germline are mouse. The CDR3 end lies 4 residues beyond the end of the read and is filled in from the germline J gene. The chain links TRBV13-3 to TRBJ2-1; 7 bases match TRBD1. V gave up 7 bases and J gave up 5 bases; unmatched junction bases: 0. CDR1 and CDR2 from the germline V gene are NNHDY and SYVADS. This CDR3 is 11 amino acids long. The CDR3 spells CASQGDAEQFF. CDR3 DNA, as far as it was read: TGTGCCAGCCAGGGGGATGCT.

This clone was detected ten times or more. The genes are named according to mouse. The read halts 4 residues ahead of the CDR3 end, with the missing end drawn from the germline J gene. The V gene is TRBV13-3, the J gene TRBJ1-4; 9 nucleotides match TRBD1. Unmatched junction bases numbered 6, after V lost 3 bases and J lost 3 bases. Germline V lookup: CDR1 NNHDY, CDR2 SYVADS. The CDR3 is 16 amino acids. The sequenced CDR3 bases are TGTGCCAGCAGTGGCCGGGGACAGGGTGCCAACGAA. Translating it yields CASSGRGQGANE. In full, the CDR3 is CASSGRGQGANERLFF.

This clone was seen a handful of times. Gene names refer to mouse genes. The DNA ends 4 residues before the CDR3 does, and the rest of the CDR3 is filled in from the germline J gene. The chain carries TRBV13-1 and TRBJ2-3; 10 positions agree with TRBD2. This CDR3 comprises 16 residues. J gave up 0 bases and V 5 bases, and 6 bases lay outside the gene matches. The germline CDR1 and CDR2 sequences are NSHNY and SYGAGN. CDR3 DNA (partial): TGTGCCAGCAGCCTGGGACTGGGGCTTAGTGCAGAA. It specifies CASSLGLGLSAE. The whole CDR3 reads CASSLGLGLSAETLYF.

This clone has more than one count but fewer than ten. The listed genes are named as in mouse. The part of the CDR3 DNA that was read is TGTGCCAGCAGTGCTGGGGGCCTTTCCAACGAA. This sequence encodes CASSAGGLSNE. The whole CDR3 protein reads CASSAGGLSNERLFF. The V and J genes are TRBV13-3 and TRBJ1-4; D possibly corresponds to TRBD1 (6 bases). The read gets to within 4 residues of the CDR3 end, and the germline J gene fills in the rest. With 3 bases removed from V and 0 bases from J, the gap between germline ends came to 9 bases. From germline, CDR1 is NNHDY and CDR2 SYVADS. CDR3 length: 15 amino acids. Together with reference TRBV13-3 and TRBJ1-4, the CDR3 gives the full variable domain: EAAVTQSPRSKVAVTGGKVTLSCHQTNNHDYMYWYRQDTGHGLRLIHYSYVADSTEKGDIPDGYKASRPSQENFSLILELASLSQTAVYFCASSAGGLSNERLFFGHGTKLSVL.

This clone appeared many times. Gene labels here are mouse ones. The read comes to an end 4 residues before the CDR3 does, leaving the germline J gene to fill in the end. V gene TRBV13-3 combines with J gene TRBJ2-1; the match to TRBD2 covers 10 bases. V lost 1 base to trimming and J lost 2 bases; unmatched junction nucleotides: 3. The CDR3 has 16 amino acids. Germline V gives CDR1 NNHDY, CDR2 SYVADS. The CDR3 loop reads CASSDRLGGDYAEQFF. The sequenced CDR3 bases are TGTGCCAGCAGTGATCGACTGGGGGGAGACTATGCT.

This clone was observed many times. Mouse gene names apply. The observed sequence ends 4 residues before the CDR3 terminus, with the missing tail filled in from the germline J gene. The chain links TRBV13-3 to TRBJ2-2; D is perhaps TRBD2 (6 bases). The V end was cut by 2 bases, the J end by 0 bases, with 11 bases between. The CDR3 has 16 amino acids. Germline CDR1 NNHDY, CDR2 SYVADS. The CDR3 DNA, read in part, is TGTGCCAGCAGTGAGTTTGGGGGAGCAAACACCGGG. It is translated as CASSEFGGANTG. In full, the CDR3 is CASSEFGGANTGQLYF. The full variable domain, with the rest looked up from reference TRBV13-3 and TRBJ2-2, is EAAVTQSPRSKVAVTGGKVTLSCHQTNNHDYMYWYRQDTGHGLRLIHYSYVADSTEKGDIPDGYKASRPSQENFSLILELASLSQTAVYFCASSEFGGANTGQLYFGEGSKLTVL.

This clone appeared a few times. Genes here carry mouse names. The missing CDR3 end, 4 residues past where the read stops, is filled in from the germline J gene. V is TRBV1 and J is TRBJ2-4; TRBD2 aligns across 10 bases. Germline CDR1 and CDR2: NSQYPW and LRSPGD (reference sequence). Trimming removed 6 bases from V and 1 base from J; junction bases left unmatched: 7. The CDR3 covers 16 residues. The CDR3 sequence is CTCRTLTGGRQNTLYF. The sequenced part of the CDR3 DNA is TGCACCTGCAGAACCTTGACTGGGGGGCGTCAAAAC.

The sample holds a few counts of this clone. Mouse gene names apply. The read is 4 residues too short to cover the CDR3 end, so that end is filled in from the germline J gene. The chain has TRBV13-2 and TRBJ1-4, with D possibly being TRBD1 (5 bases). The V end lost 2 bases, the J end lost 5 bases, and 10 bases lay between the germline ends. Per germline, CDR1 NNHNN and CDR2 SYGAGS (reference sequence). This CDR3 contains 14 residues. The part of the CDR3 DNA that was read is TGTGCCAGCGGTGAACAGGTGCGGAACGAA. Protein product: CASGEQVRNE. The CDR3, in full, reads CASGEQVRNERLFF.

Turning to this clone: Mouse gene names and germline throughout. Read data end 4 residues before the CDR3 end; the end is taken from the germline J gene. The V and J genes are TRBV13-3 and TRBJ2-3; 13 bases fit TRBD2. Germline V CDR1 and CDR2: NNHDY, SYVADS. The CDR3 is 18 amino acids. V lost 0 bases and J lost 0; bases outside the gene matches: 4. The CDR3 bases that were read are TGTGCCAGCAGTGATGGGACTGGGGGGGCGCAGAGTGCAGAA. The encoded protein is CASSDGTGGAQSAE. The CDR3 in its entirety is CASSDGTGGAQSAETLYF.

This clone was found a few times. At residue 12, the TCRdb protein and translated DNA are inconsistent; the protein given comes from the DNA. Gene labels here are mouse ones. The CDR3 DNA, read in part, is TGCACCTGCAGTGCCGCGACAGGGAATGGAAATACG. As protein: CTCSAATGNGNT. The full CDR3 is CTCSAATGNGNTLYF. V usage is TRBV1 and J usage is TRBJ1-3; TRBD1 matches 7 bases. The read ends 3 residues early relative to the CDR3; the germline J gene fills the gap. Germline V lookup: CDR1 NSQYPW, CDR2 LRSPGD (reference sequence). The CDR3 contains 15 residues. The junction had 5 bases not matched to a gene; V was cut back by 3 bases and J by 3 bases.

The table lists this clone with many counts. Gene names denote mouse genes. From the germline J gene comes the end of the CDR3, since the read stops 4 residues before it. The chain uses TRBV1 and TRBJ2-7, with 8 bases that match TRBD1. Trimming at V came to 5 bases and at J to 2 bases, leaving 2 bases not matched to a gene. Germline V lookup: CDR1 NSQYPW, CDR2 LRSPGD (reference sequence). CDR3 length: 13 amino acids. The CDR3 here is CTCSMTGAYEQYF. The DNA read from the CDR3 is TGCACCTGCAGTATGACAGGGGCCTAT.

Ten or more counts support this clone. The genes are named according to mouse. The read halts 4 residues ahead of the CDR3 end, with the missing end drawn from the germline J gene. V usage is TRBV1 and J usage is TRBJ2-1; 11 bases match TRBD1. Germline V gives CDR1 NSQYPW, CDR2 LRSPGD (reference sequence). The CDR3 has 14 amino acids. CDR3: CTCSGGQGGAEQFF. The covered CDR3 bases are TGCACCTGCAGTGGGGGACAGGGGGGGGCT.

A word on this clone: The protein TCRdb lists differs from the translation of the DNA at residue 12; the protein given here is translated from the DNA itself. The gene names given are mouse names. The sequenced CDR3 bases are TGTGCCAGCAGTATGAGGGGACAGGACAATTCGCCC. It codes for CASSMRGQDNSP. The full CDR3 protein reads CASSMRGQDNSPLYF. The V gene is TRBV19, the J gene TRBJ1-6; 8 nucleotides agree with TRBD1. The read ends 3 residues before the CDR3 terminus; that terminus is restored from the germline J gene. TRBJ1-6 is marked as an open reading frame, function uncertain. This CDR3 region has 15 residues. The V gene end was trimmed by 2 bases and the J gene end by 7 bases; junction bases not matched to a gene: 5. Germline V gives CDR1 FNHDT, CDR2 SITEND (reference sequence).

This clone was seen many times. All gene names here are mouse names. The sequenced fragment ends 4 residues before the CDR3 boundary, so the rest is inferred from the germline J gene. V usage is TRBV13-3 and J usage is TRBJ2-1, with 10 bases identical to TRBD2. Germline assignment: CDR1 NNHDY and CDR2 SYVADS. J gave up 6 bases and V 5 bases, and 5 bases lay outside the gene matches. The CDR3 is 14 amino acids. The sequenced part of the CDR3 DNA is TGTGCCAGCAGGACTGGGGGGAATTCTGCT. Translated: CASRTGGNSA. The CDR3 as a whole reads CASRTGGNSAEQFF.